These 11 T cell receptor beta chains share one sample of origin, sequenced in a study of CXCR3-negative and CXCR3-positive naive CD8 T cells. Libraries were UMI-labeled 5' RACE TRB cDNA. Each CDR3 protein gets one entry in TCRdb, which reprocessed the 5' RACE reads and gives no DNA. The specimen's table records roughly 25,000 distinct CDR3 sequences. Sequencing was done on a sample of naive CXCR3- CD8+ T cells from blood. Subset given: CD45RO-CCR7+CD27+CD95- naive CD8+ T cells lacking CXCR3 (TNR3-). The source is a human donor in good health. Some clones in this sample may be carry-over from other donors' samples.

This chain uses TRBV6-5 with TRBJ1-5. Germline loops: CDR1 MNHEY, CDR2 SVGAGI. CDR3 length equals 13 residues. The CDR3 sequence is CASSLGNVQPQHF.

V and J are TRBV28 and TRBJ1-5; TCRdb's D gene call, TRBD1, goes unchecked for lack of DNA. Germline loops: CDR1 MDHEN, CDR2 SYDVKM. The CDR3 has 14 residues. Here the CDR3 reads CASSYRGSNQPQHF.

This chain connects TRBV28 to TRBJ2-7; without DNA, the TCRdb call of TRBD2 cannot be checked. The germline V gene has CDR1 MDHEN and CDR2 SYDVKM. The CDR3 runs to 16 residues. Here the CDR3 reads CASSPLTSGEMYEQYF.

The rearrangement links TRBV29-1 to TRBJ1-1; TCRdb calls TRBD1, which cannot be checked without DNA. The germline V gene encodes CDR1 SQVTM and CDR2 ANQGSEA. There are 17 residues in the CDR3. This CDR3 is CSVEDWESWAAVTEAFF. The full variable domain, with the rest looked up from reference TRBV29-1 and TRBJ1-1, is SAVISQKPSRDICQRGTSLTIQCQVDSQVTMMFWYRQQPGQSLTLIATANQGSEATYESGFVIDKFPISRPNLTFSTLTVSNMSPEDSSIYLCSVEDWESWAAVTEAFFGQGTRLTVV.

The chain carries TRBV10-1 and TRBJ2-7. CDR1 and CDR2 (germline): WNHNN, SYGVQD (reference sequence). CDR3 length: 13 residues. CDR3 protein: CASSESGAYEQYF.

Here the CDR3 reads CSARGLGTGDYEQYF. The V call is TRBV20-1, the J call TRBJ2-7; TCRdb's D gene call, TRBD1, goes unchecked for lack of DNA. The CDR3 length is 15 residues. CDR1 and CDR2 from the germline V gene are DFQATT and SNEGSKA (reference sequence).

The chain combines TRBV6-2 or TRBV6-3 with TRBJ2-3; TCRdb's D call, TRBD1, is unchecked because there is no DNA. The CDR3 length is 13 residues. Germline V gene sequence: CDR1 MNHEY, CDR2 SVGEGT. CDR3 sequence reads: CASNDGGADTQYF.

This CDR3 reads CSAATGEGNQPQHF. The V call is TRBV29-1, the J call TRBJ1-5; TCRdb designates TRBD1, a call that cannot be tested without DNA. CDR1 and CDR2 from the germline V gene are SQVTM and ANQGSEA. The CDR3 sequence is 14 residues long.

This chain links TRBV6-5 with TRBJ2-1; TCRdb outputs TRBD2, but without DNA this stays unchecked. This CDR3 is built from 16 residues. Looked up from germline, CDR1 is MNHEY and CDR2 is SVGAGI. CDR3 amino acids: CASSYLAGGRYNEQFF.

The rearrangement links TRBV27 to TRBJ1-1; without DNA, the TCRdb call of TRBD1 cannot be checked. The CDR3 runs to 16 residues. Germline V gene lookup returns CDR1 MNHEY and CDR2 SMNVEV (reference sequence). The CDR3 loop reads CASRRPGTGLNTEAFF.

In terms of frequency, this clonotype is medium-sized. This chain joins TRBV5-5 and TRBJ2-1; TCRdb proposes TRBD2, but this gene call is untestable without DNA. The CDR3 consists of 15 residues. CDR1 is SGHKS and CDR2 is YYEKEE in the germline V gene (reference sequence). Here the CDR3 reads CASSAPGLAGGEQFF.